A selection of T cell receptor beta chains follows, all from one sample in a study of shared clonotypes between healthy human individuals. Generated by immunoSEQ multiplex PCR, the TCRdb table keeps only in-frame clones and is missing some. The table has 550,000 to 600,000 clones, around 77% seen once. The sequenced material came from PBMCs. The receptor source for this set is a woman aged 40 to 55 in good health. Some clones in this sample may be carry-over from other donors' samples. The CDR3 runs from the conserved cysteine through the conserved F or W. D genes are given only for firm matches. Size values are once, few and many counts, or a class for expanded clones, and some rows have none.

cdr3_nt: TGTGCCTGGAGTGGACAGGGGGGCGATCAGCCCCAGCATTTT; cdr3_aa: CAWSGQGGDQPQHF; clone_size: -; cdr3_length: 14; v_call: TRBV30; j_call: TRBJ1-5; d_call: TRBD1
cdr3_nt: TGTGCCAGCAGCTTCAGTTCCGGGGCCCGCTACGAGCAGTACTTC; cdr3_aa: CASSFSSGARYEQYF; clone_size: -; cdr3_length: 15; v_call: TRBV7-3; j_call: TRBJ2-7; d_call: -
cdr3_nt: TGTGCCAGCAGCTTGTATCCGAATCAACATCAGTTCTTC; cdr3_aa: CASSLYPNQHQFF; clone_size: -; cdr3_length: 13; v_call: TRBV5-6; j_call: TRBJ2-1; d_call: -
cdr3_nt: TGTGCCAGTAGTATTTCTGGGGCCAACGTCCTGACTTTC; cdr3_aa: CASSISGANVLTF; clone_size: -; cdr3_length: 13; v_call: TRBV19; j_call: TRBJ2-6; d_call: -
cdr3_nt: TGCAGCGTGCGGCAGGATTCTGGCTATGGCTACACCTTC; cdr3_aa: CSVRQDSGYGYTF; clone_size: few; cdr3_length: 13; v_call: TRBV29-1; j_call: TRBJ1-2; d_call: -
cdr3_nt: TGCGCCAGCACCAAATTACCGGGCCTCGAAGCTTTCTTT; cdr3_aa: CASTKLPGLEAFF; clone_size: few; cdr3_length: 13; v_call: TRBV4-1; j_call: TRBJ1-1; d_call: -
cdr3_nt: TGTGCCAGCAGCCCCTCCGGGGGGCAGAGGGGCTACACCTTC; cdr3_aa: CASSPSGGQRGYTF; clone_size: -; cdr3_length: 14; v_call: TRBV9; j_call: TRBJ1-2; d_call: -
cdr3_nt: TGTGCCAGCAGTGAAGCATTTTCCCATGAGCAGTTCTTC; cdr3_aa: CASSEAFSHEQFF; clone_size: many; cdr3_length: 13; v_call: TRBV2; j_call: TRBJ2-1; d_call: -
cdr3_nt: TGTGCCAGTAGTGTGGGACAGGGCCTGCGTGGGGCCAACGTCCTGACTTTC; cdr3_aa: CASSVGQGLRGANVLTF; clone_size: once; cdr3_length: 17; v_call: TRBV19; j_call: TRBJ2-6; d_call: TRBD1
cdr3_nt: TGCAGCGTTGGAACTAGCGGGAGTGGTGAGCAGTTCTTC; cdr3_aa: CSVGTSGSGEQFF; clone_size: -; cdr3_length: 13; v_call: TRBV29-1; j_call: TRBJ2-1; d_call: TRBD2
cdr3_nt: TGTGCCTGGAGTCCTCGCGGGACTAGCGTCTACGAGCAGTACTTC; cdr3_aa: CAWSPRGTSVYEQYF; clone_size: -; cdr3_length: 15; v_call: TRBV30; j_call: TRBJ2-7; d_call: TRBD2
cdr3_nt: TGCAGCGTTGAAGAAAGGGTTCGAGAAGCTTTCTTT; cdr3_aa: CSVEERVREAFF; clone_size: few; cdr3_length: 12; v_call: TRBV29-1; j_call: TRBJ1-1; d_call: -
cdr3_nt: TGTGCCAGCAGCGGGGGACAGCCTAATGAAAAACTGTTTTTT; cdr3_aa: CASSGGQPNEKLFF; clone_size: -; cdr3_length: 14; v_call: TRBV11-1; j_call: TRBJ1-4; d_call: TRBD1
cdr3_nt: TGCAGCGTTTGGACTAGCGGGAGTGGCGAGCAGTACTTC; cdr3_aa: CSVWTSGSGEQYF; clone_size: -; cdr3_length: 13; v_call: TRBV29-1; j_call: TRBJ2-7; d_call: TRBD2
cdr3_nt: TGTGCCAGTAGTATGGGGCTTTACACTGAAGCTTTCTTT; cdr3_aa: CASSMGLYTEAFF; clone_size: few; cdr3_length: 13; v_call: TRBV19; j_call: TRBJ1-1; d_call: -
cdr3_nt: TGTGCCTGGAGTCCCTCGACAGGGGCCAGTTCACCCCTCCACTTT; cdr3_aa: CAWSPSTGASSPLHF; clone_size: -; cdr3_length: 15; v_call: TRBV30; j_call: TRBJ1-6; d_call: TRBD1
cdr3_nt: TGTGCCAGCTCACCAGCACTCCAAAACACTGAAGCTTTCTTT; cdr3_aa: CASSPALQNTEAFF; clone_size: -; cdr3_length: 14; v_call: TRBV18; j_call: TRBJ1-1; d_call: -
cdr3_nt: TGTGCCTGGAGTGTAAGGGGGTGGGAGACCCAGTACTTC; cdr3_aa: CAWSVRGWETQYF; clone_size: -; cdr3_length: 13; v_call: TRBV30; j_call: TRBJ2-5; d_call: -
cdr3_nt: TGTGCCAGCAGTGAGAGGGACAGGGGGCGCGAGGGCGAAGCTTTCTTT; cdr3_aa: CASSERDRGREGEAFF; clone_size: few; cdr3_length: 16; v_call: TRBV25-1; j_call: TRBJ1-1; d_call: TRBD1
cdr3_nt: TGTGCCAGCAGCTTAGGGCACGAAGGGCTCCTAGACGGATCGAACACTGAAGCTTTCTTT; cdr3_aa: CASSLGHEGLLDGSNTEAFF; clone_size: -; cdr3_length: 20; v_call: TRBV7-8; j_call: TRBJ1-1; d_call: -
cdr3_nt: TGTGCCAGCAGTGCCAAGCTAGCGGGTTTCACCGGGGAGCTGTTTTTT; cdr3_aa: CASSAKLAGFTGELFF; clone_size: once; cdr3_length: 16; v_call: TRBV2; j_call: TRBJ2-2; d_call: TRBD2
cdr3_nt: TGTGCCAGCAGCCCCACACTAGCGGGAGGGCCGTTCGATGAGCAGTTCTTC; cdr3_aa: CASSPTLAGGPFDEQFF; clone_size: -; cdr3_length: 17; v_call: TRBV7-9; j_call: TRBJ2-1; d_call: TRBD2
cdr3_nt: TGTGCCTGGCAGCAGCGGGGGGGGGACAATCAGCCCCAGCATTTT; cdr3_aa: CAWQQRGGDNQPQHF; clone_size: -; cdr3_length: 15; v_call: TRBV30; j_call: TRBJ1-5; d_call: -
cdr3_nt: TGCGCCAGCAGAGGGACAGGGGCCGCCTACGAGCAGTACTTC; cdr3_aa: CASRGTGAAYEQYF; clone_size: -; cdr3_length: 14; v_call: TRBV5-1; j_call: TRBJ2-7; d_call: TRBD1
cdr3_nt: TGCGCCAGCAGCACCGGGACAGTCCAAGAGACCCAGTACTTC; cdr3_aa: CASSTGTVQETQYF; clone_size: -; cdr3_length: 14; v_call: TRBV5-1; j_call: TRBJ2-5; d_call: TRBD1
cdr3_nt: TGTGCCAGCAGCGTGGGGTACAATGAGCAGTTCTTC; cdr3_aa: CASSVGYNEQFF; clone_size: -; cdr3_length: 12; v_call: TRBV9; j_call: TRBJ2-1; d_call: -
cdr3_nt: TGTGCCTCCCGGGACAGGGCCAATTCACCCCTCCACTTT; cdr3_aa: CASRDRANSPLHF; clone_size: -; cdr3_length: 13; v_call: TRBV30; j_call: TRBJ1-6; d_call: TRBD1
cdr3_nt: TGTGCCAGCAGCTCTACTTCCCGCTCCTACAATGAGCAGTTCTTC; cdr3_aa: CASSSTSRSYNEQFF; clone_size: once; cdr3_length: 15; v_call: TRBV5-6; j_call: TRBJ2-1; d_call: -